These T cell receptor beta chains were read from a single sample in a study of identical twins. TCRdb reprocessed the 5' RACE reads via MiXCR and lists one record per CDR3 protein. The table shows hundreds of thousands of distinct CDR3 sequences, with roughly an eighth occurring only once. This sample also appeared in a second study, on yellow fever vaccine responses in identical twins.

Sequenced input: PBMCs. The receptors shown here come from a woman aged 18-29 years in good health. The CDR3 runs from the conserved cysteine through the conserved F or W. The D gene is left open where the match is weak. Size is stated for part of the rows, as once, few or many counts, or as a class when the clone is expanded.

v_gene	j_gene	d_gene	abundance	CDR3nt	CDR3aa
TRBV27	TRBJ2-3	-	-	TGTGCCAGCAAAGGAGGGATAGTATATAGCACAGATACGCAGTATTTT	CASKGGIVYSTDTQYF
TRBV12-3/TRBV12-4	TRBJ1-6	-	-	TGTGCCAGCAGTCCCGTGGGGGGCCTCCATTCACCCCTCCACTTT	CASSPVGGLHSPLHF
TRBV7-2	TRBJ1-1	-	few	TGTGCCAGCAGCCCGGTTTCGGGGGTGAACACTGAAGCTTTCTTT	CASSPVSGVNTEAFF
TRBV7-9	TRBJ1-4	-	-	TGTGCCAGCAGCCAAGGGGGGGCTAATGAAAAACTGTTTTTT	CASSQGGANEKLFF
TRBV10-3	TRBJ1-2	TRBD1	-	TGTGCCATCAGTGAGTCGACCGGGACAGTAGCTTACTATGGCTACACCTTC	CAISESTGTVAYYGYTF
TRBV29-1	TRBJ1-1	-	few	TGCAGCGCCAAACAGCATGAAGCTTTCTTT	CSAKQHEAFF
TRBV20-1	TRBJ2-1	-	many	TGCAGTGCTAGAGGGGGAGGCAACAATGAGCAGTTCTTC	CSARGGGNNEQFF
TRBV27	TRBJ2-5	-	few	TGTGCCAGCAAAGCTCTGGACGCCCTCAACACCCAGTACTTC	CASKALDALNTQYF
TRBV5-1	TRBJ2-1	TRBD2	few	TGCGCCAGCAGCTCTAGCGGGTACTACAATGAGCAGTTCTTC	CASSSSGYYNEQFF
TRBV10-3	TRBJ2-5	TRBD2	-	TGTGCCATCAGTCCCCGCGGGGGCCAAGAGACCCAGTACTTC	CAISPRGGQETQYF
TRBV7-7	TRBJ2-2	-	few	TGTGCCAGCAGAAACGCGAACACCGGGGAGCTGTTTTTT	CASRNANTGELFF
TRBV24-1	TRBJ2-1	-	-	TGTGCCACCAGTGATTTGACGGGGAATGAGCAGTTCTTC	CATSDLTGNEQFF
TRBV5-5	TRBJ1-5	-	many	TGTGCCAGCAGCTTGGGGACAGCTAGCAATCAGCCCCAGCATTTT	CASSLGTASNQPQHF
TRBV2	TRBJ2-2	TRBD2	-	TGTGCCAGCAGTGGTGGTAGCGGGATAACCGGGGAGCTGTTTTTT	CASSGGSGITGELFF
TRBV6-6	TRBJ2-1	-	many	TGTGCCAGCAGTGACCGGGCCTACAATGAGCAGTTCTTC	CASSDRAYNEQFF
TRBV20-1	TRBJ2-5	TRBD2	-	TGCTGTGCTATACTAGCGGGGGCCCTACAAGAGACCCAGTACTTC	CCAILAGALQETQYF
TRBV19	TRBJ2-3	-	-	TGTGCCAGTAGTATAGCGGGGATCATAGATACGCAGTATTTT	CASSIAGIIDTQYF
TRBV20-1	TRBJ1-2	-	-	TGCAGTTCGGGATACGATAACTATGGCTACACCTTC	CSSGYDNYGYTF
TRBV19	TRBJ2-2	-	-	TGTGCCAGTAGTATACGTGCGAACACCGGGGAGCTGTTTTTT	CASSIRANTGELFF
TRBV19	TRBJ1-1	-	-	TGTGCCAGTAGTATCGTTAGCGGCGGGAACACTGAAGCTTTCTTT	CASSIVSGGNTEAFF
TRBV5-1	TRBJ2-3	-	-	TGCGCCAGCAGCTTCGTCCTCGGGGCGGTTACTAGCACAGATACGCAGTATTTT	CASSFVLGAVTSTDTQYF
TRBV29-1	TRBJ2-3	-	many	TGCAGCGTTGTCAGGGATACCACAGATACGCAGTATTTT	CSVVRDTTDTQYF
TRBV5-1	TRBJ2-2	TRBD1	-	TGCGCCAGCAGCCCGGGACAGATTTCGAACACCGGGGAGCTGTTTTTT	CASSPGQISNTGELFF
TRBV9	TRBJ1-1	-	-	TGTGCCAGCAGCGTAGTGGAGGGTGAAGCTTTCTTT	CASSVVEGEAFF
TRBV28	TRBJ2-3	-	-	TGTGCCAGCAGTTTCGATCCTCTCGAGGGGGGCACAGATACGCAGTATTTT	CASSFDPLEGGTDTQYF
TRBV18	TRBJ2-6	TRBD1	few	TGTGCCAGCTCACCACAGGCACAGGGGGCGACTGGGGCCAACGTCCTGACTTTC	CASSPQAQGATGANVLTF
TRBV11-2	TRBJ2-1	TRBD2	-	TGTGCCAGCAGCCCTCTAGCGGGAACTTCCTACAATGAGCAGTTCTTC	CASSPLAGTSYNEQFF
TRBV10-3	TRBJ1-2	TRBD1	many	TGTGCCATCAGTGAAGGACAGGGGATGGGTGGCTACACCTTC	CAISEGQGMGGYTF